What follows are 2 T cell receptor beta chains derived from one specimen sequenced in a study of siplizumab effects on memory and regulatory T cells. Sequencing was performed with immunoSEQ multiplex PCR; in TCRdb, only in-frame clones are kept and a portion is missing. The sample includes roughly 68,000 clones, 95% to 98% of them seen just once. The source material was naive CD8+ T cells sorted from blood. Receptors were obtained from a human donor in good health.

The gene calls are TRBV7-9 and TRBJ2-3; D uncertain. The CDR3 extends over 14 amino acids. V was cut by 2 bases and J by 4 bases, with 10 bases left in between. Germline V gives CDR1 SEHNR, CDR2 FQNEAQ (reference sequence). The CDR3 DNA follows: TGTGCCAGCAGCTTATGGGCAGGAGCAGATACGCAGTATTTT. Residues: CASSLWAGADTQYF.

The chain carries TRBV2 and TRBJ1-4; D call uncertain. Trimming shortened V by 0 bases and J by 10 bases, and 12 bases separated the two germline ends. The CDR3 totals 14 residues. Germline CDR1 is SNHLY and CDR2 is FYNNEI. This CDR3 reads CASSEALSRGKLFF. The CDR3 nucleotides read TGTGCCAGCAGTGAAGCGCTAAGTCGGGGAAAACTGTTTTTT.